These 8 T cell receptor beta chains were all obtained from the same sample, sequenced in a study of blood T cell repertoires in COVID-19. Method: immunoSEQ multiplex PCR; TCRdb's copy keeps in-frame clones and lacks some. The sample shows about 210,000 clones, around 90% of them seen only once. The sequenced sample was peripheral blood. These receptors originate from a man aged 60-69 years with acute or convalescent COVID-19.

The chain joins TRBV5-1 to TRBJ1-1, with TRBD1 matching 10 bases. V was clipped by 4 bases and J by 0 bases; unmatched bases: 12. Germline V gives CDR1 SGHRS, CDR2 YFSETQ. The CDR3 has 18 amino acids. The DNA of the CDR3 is TGCGCCAGCAGCCCGGGCTATGACAGGGGGCGGCTGAACACTGAAGCTTTCTTT. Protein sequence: CASSPGYDRGRLNTEAFF. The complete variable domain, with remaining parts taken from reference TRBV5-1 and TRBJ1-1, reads KAGVTQTPRYLIKTRGQQVTLSCSPISGHRSVSWYQQTPGQGLQFLFEYFSETQRNKGNFPGRFSGRQFSNSRSEMNVSTLELGDSALYLCASSPGYDRGRLNTEAFFGQGTRLTVV.

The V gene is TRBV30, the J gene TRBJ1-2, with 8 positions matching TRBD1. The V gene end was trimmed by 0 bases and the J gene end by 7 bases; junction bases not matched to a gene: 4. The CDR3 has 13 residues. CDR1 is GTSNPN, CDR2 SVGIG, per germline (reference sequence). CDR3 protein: CAWSVLTGAGYTF. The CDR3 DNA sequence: TGTGCCTGGAGTGTACTGACAGGGGCTGGCTACACCTTC.

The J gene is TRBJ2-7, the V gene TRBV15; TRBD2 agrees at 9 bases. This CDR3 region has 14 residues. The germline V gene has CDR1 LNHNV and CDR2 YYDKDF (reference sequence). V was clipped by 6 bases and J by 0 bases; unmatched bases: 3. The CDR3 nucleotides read TGTGCCACCAGTGAGCGGGGGGTCTCCTACGAGCAGTACTTC. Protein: CATSERGVSYEQYF.

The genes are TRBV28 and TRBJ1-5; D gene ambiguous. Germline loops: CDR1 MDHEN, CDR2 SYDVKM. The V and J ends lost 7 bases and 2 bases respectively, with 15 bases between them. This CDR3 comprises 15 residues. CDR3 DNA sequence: TGTGCCAGCATCCGCCGGGGATTGGGCAATCAGCCCCAGCATTTT. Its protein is CASIRRGLGNQPQHF.

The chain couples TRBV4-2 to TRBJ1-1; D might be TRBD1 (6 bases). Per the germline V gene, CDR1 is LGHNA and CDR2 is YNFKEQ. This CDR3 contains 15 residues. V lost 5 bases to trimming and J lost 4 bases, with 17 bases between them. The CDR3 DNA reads TGTGCCAGCAGCGCCGCTGGTCAGGGGTTCACTGAAGCTTTCTTT. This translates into CASSAAGQGFTEAFF.

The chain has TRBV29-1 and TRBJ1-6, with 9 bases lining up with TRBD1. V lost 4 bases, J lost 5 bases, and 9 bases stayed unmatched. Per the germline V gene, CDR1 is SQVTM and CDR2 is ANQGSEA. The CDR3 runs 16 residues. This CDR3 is CSVVRPGQGNNSPLHF. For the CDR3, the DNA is TGCAGCGTTGTCCGGCCGGGACAGGGTAATAATTCACCCCTCCACTTT.

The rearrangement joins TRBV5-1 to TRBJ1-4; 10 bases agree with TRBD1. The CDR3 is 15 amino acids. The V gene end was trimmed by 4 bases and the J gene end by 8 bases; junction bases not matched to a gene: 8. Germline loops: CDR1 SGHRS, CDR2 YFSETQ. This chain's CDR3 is CASSRSGTGEEKLFF. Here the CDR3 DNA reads TGCGCCAGCAGCCGATCCGGGACAGGGGAAGAAAAACTGTTTTTT.

This chain's CDR3 is CASSLGTKRGNEQFF. The CDR3 nucleotides are TGTGCCAGCAGCTTAGGGACCAAACGGGGCAATGAGCAGTTCTTC. The rearrangement uses TRBV13 and TRBJ2-1, with D maybe TRBD2 (5 bases). Germline V gene data show CDR1 as PRHDT and CDR2 as FYEKMQ (reference sequence). The CDR3 runs 15 residues. Trimming left V 0 bases short and J 6 bases short, with 12 bases between.